What follows are 20 T cell receptor beta chains derived from one specimen sequenced in a study of human T cells and chemical hapten exposure. TCRdb re-called the 5' RACE reads with MiXCR, one entry per CDR3 protein. The sample includes under 150,000 distinct CDR3 sequences, roughly 19% of them seen just once. It was unfractionated whole blood from which total RNA was extracted. The receptors derive from a human donor in good health.

This clonotype was recorded many times. CDR3 DNA: TGTGCCAGCAGTATGGTGGGGTCGGGGTTGGGGCAACGATCCTACGAGCAGTACTTC. This sequence encodes CASSMVGSGLGQRSYEQYF. V and J are TRBV27 and TRBJ2-7, with D perhaps matching TRBD1 or TRBD2 (5 bases each). There are 19 residues in the CDR3. The ends were cut back, 5 bases at V and 1 base at J, with 27 bases in the middle. CDR1 is MNHEY, CDR2 SMNVEV, per germline (reference sequence).

This chain links TRBV5-6 with TRBJ2-4, with D maybe TRBD2 (7 bases). Germline CDR1 is SGHDT and CDR2 is YYEEEE. Trimming took off 5 bases at V and 1 base at J, with 13 bases between the two ends. The CDR3 covers 15 residues. The CDR3 nucleotides read TGTGCCAGCAGTGAGGCGGGGGCGGCCAAAAACATTCAGTACTTC. It is translated as CASSEAGAAKNIQYF.

This clonotype appeared a few times. J is TRBJ2-1 and V is TRBV7-3; the D is unclear. V lost 5 bases and J 6 bases, leaving 17 bases between the germline ends. CDR1 SGHTA and CDR2 FQGTGA come from the germline V gene. The CDR3 has 15 residues. CDR3: CASSALTVAPNEQFF. The CDR3 region has the DNA TGTGCCAGCAGCGCCCTTACAGTTGCCCCCAATGAGCAGTTCTTC.

The chain carries TRBV11-2 and TRBJ2-1; D is ambiguous. Germline-derived CDR1 and CDR2 are SGHAT and FQNNGV. The CDR3 covers 16 residues. The germline V and J ends were trimmed by 5 bases and 9 bases, with 23 bases remaining between them. The CDR3, as DNA: TGTGCCAGCAGCGTTCATGGGCCCGATTTTTCCCGTGAGCAGTTCTTC. It is translated as CASSVHGPDFSREQFF.

This chain links TRBV12-3 or TRBV12-4 with TRBJ1-5; no clear D. The CDR3 runs to 15 residues. V lost 4 bases, J lost 2 bases, and 12 bases lay in between. CDR3 DNA: TGTGCCAGCAGTTATGAAATCGGGCGCAATCAGCCCCAGCATTTT. This codes for CASSYEIGRNQPQHF.

This sequence joins TRBV5-5 and TRBJ1-4, with D uncertain. The CDR3 loop spans 16 amino acids. Germline assignment: CDR1 SGHKS and CDR2 YYEKEE (reference sequence). Trimming took off 2 bases at V and 3 bases at J, with 14 bases between the two ends. The DNA for the CDR3 is TGTGCCAGCAGCTTCTCTCAAGCGGTGGCTAATGAAAAACTGTTTTTT. This gives the protein CASSFSQAVANEKLFF.

V usage is TRBV7-2 and J usage is TRBJ2-1; weak D call: TRBD1 (5 bases). Germline V gene lookup returns CDR1 SGHTA and CDR2 FQGNSA. This CDR3 contains 16 residues. V lost 1 base and J 8 bases, leaving 18 bases between the germline ends. The CDR3 sequence is CASSLGGPFLVDEQFF. Written as DNA, the CDR3 is TGTGCCAGCAGCTTAGGGGGCCCGTTTTTAGTCGATGAGCAGTTCTTC.

This clonotype was recorded a few times. This sequence joins TRBV27 and TRBJ2-2; a possible D gene is TRBD1 (5 bases). Trimming pared 4 bases from V and 6 bases from J, leaving 9 bases between. The CDR3 runs 13 residues. CDR1 MNHEY and CDR2 SMNVEV come from the germline V gene (reference sequence). This CDR3 is CASSSQGSGELFF. The DNA of the CDR3 is TGTGCCAGCAGTTCGCAGGGTTCCGGGGAGCTGTTTTTT.

This clonotype was observed a few times. The J gene is TRBJ2-3, the V gene TRBV28; D is possibly TRBD2 (6 bases). The CDR3 runs to 16 residues. Germline V CDR1 and CDR2: MDHEN, SYDVKM. V lost 4 bases and J 0 bases, leaving 14 bases between the germline ends. The CDR3 loop is CASSSPGLSSTDTQYF. DNA of the CDR3: TGTGCCAGCAGTTCCCCGGGACTTTCTAGCACAGATACGCAGTATTTT.

V is TRBV12-3 or TRBV12-4 and J is TRBJ1-3; no clear D gene. Trimming stripped 8 bases from V and 0 bases from J, with 20 bases between. This CDR3 region has 17 residues. The CDR3 spells CASDDNSPQSSGNTIYF. Here the CDR3 DNA reads TGTGCCAGCGACGATAACAGCCCACAAAGCTCTGGAAACACCATATATTTT.

This clonotype showed up just a few times. This chain joins TRBV19 and TRBJ1-5; D not certain. Germline-derived CDR1 and CDR2 are LNHDA and SQIVND (reference sequence). Trimming took off 3 bases at V and 5 bases at J, with 11 bases between the two ends. The CDR3 runs 14 residues. The CDR3 loop is CASSIFGLYQPQHF. The CDR3, as DNA: TGTGCCAGTAGTATTTTTGGCCTATATCAGCCCCAGCATTTT.

This clonotype was detected only a few times. The chain couples TRBV12-5 to TRBJ2-1; TRBD1 aligns across 7 bases. After removal of 4 bases from V and 2 bases from J, the junction contained 8 bases not matched to a gene. Germline CDR1 and CDR2: LGHNT and FRNRAP. CDR3 length: 16 residues. The CDR3 sequence: CASGSTGKQAYNEQFF. The CDR3, as DNA: TGTGCTAGTGGTTCGACAGGGAAGCAGGCCTACAATGAGCAGTTCTTC. The full variable domain, rest sourced from reference TRBV12-5 and TRBJ2-1, is DARVTQTPRHKVTEMGQEVTMRCQPILGHNTVFWYRQTMMQGLELLAYFRNRAPLDDSGMPKDRFSAEMPDATLATLKIQPSEPRDSAVYFCASGSTGKQAYNEQFFGPGTRLTVL.

This clonotype has just a few counts. The V and J genes are TRBV5-1 and TRBJ2-7; TRBD2 matches 7 bases. Germline CDR1 reads SGHRS; CDR2 reads YFSETQ. Trimming removed 0 bases from V and 5 bases from J; junction bases left unmatched: 8. CDR3 length equals 15 residues. The CDR3 reads CASSLEGLPSNEQYF. Here the CDR3 DNA reads TGCGCCAGCAGCTTGGAGGGACTACCTTCCAACGAGCAGTACTTC.

The chain has TRBV29-1 and TRBJ1-4; TRBD1 is a possible D gene (5 bases). CDR1 SQVTM and CDR2 ANQGSEA come from the germline V gene. CDR3 length: 16 residues. Trimming left V 4 bases short and J 0 bases short, with 15 bases between. The DNA of the CDR3 is TGCAGCGTTGTCGTAGGGCAGGGCGCAACTAATGAAAAACTGTTTTTT. This gives the protein CSVVVGQGATNEKLFF.

This clonotype was found a few times. The chain carries TRBV20-1 and TRBJ2-7, with 10 bases aligning to TRBD1. From germline, CDR1 is DFQATT and CDR2 SNEGSKA (reference sequence). The CDR3 contains 11 residues. CDR3 amino acids: CSAREGQGFSV. Here the CDR3 DNA reads TGCAGTGCTAGAGAGGGACAGGGGTTCAGCGTC.

J is TRBJ2-2 and V is TRBV28, with TRBD2 identical over 8 bases. The CDR3 extends over 13 amino acids. The V and J ends lost 5 bases and 13 bases, in that order; junction bases with no gene match: 9. CDR1 is MDHEN and CDR2 is SYDVKM in the germline V gene. The CDR3 loop reads CASSPPGLGTLFF. The DNA for the CDR3 is TGTGCCAGCAGTCCACCGGGACTAGGAACGCTGTTTTTT.

The V gene is TRBV14, the J gene TRBJ2-5; D perhaps matches TRBD2 (6 bases). The CDR3 has 14 residues. Germline V gene data show CDR1 as SGHDN and CDR2 as FVKESK. The V and J ends lost 3 bases and 0 bases respectively, with 8 bases between them. Here the CDR3 DNA reads TGTGCCAGCAGCCACCGGGACTACCAAGAGACCCAGTACTTC. Its translation: CASSHRDYQETQYF.

The chain combines TRBV5-1 with TRBJ2-7; the match to TRBD2 covers 14 bases. This CDR3 region has 17 residues. Germline V gives CDR1 SGHRS, CDR2 YFSETQ. V trimming: 2 bases; J trimming: 1 base; junction bases outside the gene matches: 5. The DNA of the CDR3 is TGCGCCAGCAGCTTCAAAGGACTAGCGGGAGGATCCTACGAGCAGTACTTC. Its protein is CASSFKGLAGGSYEQYF.

V is TRBV3-1 and J is TRBJ2-7, with D uncertain. This CDR3 is built from 15 residues. Trimming removed 4 bases at V and 0 bases at J, with 13 bases between. Germline V gene sequence: CDR1 LGHDT, CDR2 YNNKEL (reference sequence). Here the CDR3 reads CASSPETVSSYEQYF. CDR3 DNA: TGTGCCAGCAGCCCCGAAACGGTGAGCTCCTACGAGCAGTACTTC.

This rearrangement joins TRBV25-1 to TRBJ1-1; D uncertain. The CDR3 covers 11 residues. V dropped 6 bases and J dropped 9 bases, with 11 bases sitting between them. Per the germline V gene, CDR1 is MGHDK and CDR2 is SYGVNS. The CDR3 here is CASSPISQAFF. DNA for the CDR3: TGTGCCAGCAGCCCGATCTCCCAAGCTTTCTTT. Variable domain in full (rest from reference TRBV25-1 and TRBJ1-1): EADIYQTPRYLVIGTGKKITLECSQTMGHDKMYWYQQDPGMELHLIHYSYGVNSTEKGDLSSESTVSRIRTEHFPLTLESARPSHTSQYLCASSPISQAFFGQGTRLTVV.